These T cell receptor beta chains were read from a single sample in a study of blood T cell repertoires in COVID-19. Sequenced by immunoSEQ multiplex PCR; TCRdb stores in-frame clones only, minus some. Of over 95,000 clones in the sample, roughly 91% were seen once. The sequencing sample was made of peripheral blood. Source of these receptors: a human donor with acute or convalescent COVID-19. The donor label of this sample is uncertain. Both conserved end residues are part of each CDR3. Fields, in order: clone size, V gene, J gene, D gene, CDR3 DNA, CDR3 protein. A D gene is named only where the DNA matches it firmly. The size of a clone is reported for some rows only, either as once, few or many, or as a class for expanded clones.

clone_size: -; v_call: TRBV4-1; j_call: TRBJ1-4; d_call: TRBD1; cdr3_nt: TGCGCCAGCAGCCAAGATGGGGACAGGCCATGGGCAACTAATGAAAAACTGTTTTTT; cdr3_aa: CASSQDGDRPWATNEKLFF
clone_size: -; v_call: TRBV5-5; j_call: TRBJ2-5; d_call: TRBD2; cdr3_nt: TGTGCCAGCAGCTTGGACAGCGGGGGGGCTGGGTCCCAGTACTTC; cdr3_aa: CASSLDSGGAGSQYF
clone_size: -; v_call: TRBV10-1; j_call: TRBJ2-1; d_call: -; cdr3_nt: TGCGCCAGCAATAAAGCCCCGCAGGGGAGTCGCTATGAGCAGTTCTTC; cdr3_aa: CASNKAPQGSRYEQFF
clone_size: -; v_call: TRBV7-9; j_call: TRBJ2-1; d_call: -; cdr3_nt: TGTGCCAGCAGCTTGTCTCCGGGTTCCGGTTGGTTCTTC; cdr3_aa: CASSLSPGSGWFF
clone_size: -; v_call: TRBV29-1; j_call: TRBJ2-7; d_call: -; cdr3_nt: TGCAGCGCTCGGACACAATACTACGAGCAGTACTTC; cdr3_aa: CSARTQYYEQYF
clone_size: -; v_call: TRBV6-5; j_call: TRBJ1-2; d_call: -; cdr3_nt: TGTGCGACGCGGGTCCCCAAGGGCGGGGGAGGCTACACCTTC; cdr3_aa: CATRVPKGGGGYTF
clone_size: -; v_call: TRBV10-3; j_call: TRBJ2-7; d_call: -; cdr3_nt: TGTGCCATCAGTGAAGGAAGCGAGTTGGAGCAGTACTTC; cdr3_aa: CAISEGSELEQYF
clone_size: -; v_call: TRBV30; j_call: TRBJ1-5; d_call: -; cdr3_nt: TGTGCCTGGAGCGACGAACCGGGGATGTACAATCAGCCCCAGCATTTT; cdr3_aa: CAWSDEPGMYNQPQHF
clone_size: -; v_call: TRBV7-9; j_call: TRBJ1-4; d_call: TRBD1; cdr3_nt: TGTGCCAGCAGCCCTGACAGGGGGAACGAAAAACTGTTTTTT; cdr3_aa: CASSPDRGNEKLFF
clone_size: -; v_call: TRBV27; j_call: TRBJ2-3; d_call: -; cdr3_nt: TGTGCCAGCAGTTACGGACTGAGCACAGATACGCAGTATTTT; cdr3_aa: CASSYGLSTDTQYF
clone_size: -; v_call: TRBV27; j_call: TRBJ1-2; d_call: TRBD1; cdr3_nt: TGTGCCAGCAAGGCTCGGGACAGGGGCCCCCGAACCACCCCGAACTATGGCTACACCTTC; cdr3_aa: CASKARDRGPRTTPNYGYTF
clone_size: -; v_call: TRBV4-3; j_call: TRBJ2-1; d_call: TRBD2; cdr3_nt: TGCGCCAGCAGCCAAGACAGCCCCACTAGCGGGGGCCAGGGAGATGAGCAGTTCTTC; cdr3_aa: CASSQDSPTSGGQGDEQFF
clone_size: -; v_call: TRBV7-2; j_call: TRBJ2-7; d_call: -; cdr3_nt: TGTGCCAGCAGCTTAGTCCAGGGAGGAGCCCGACCCGAGCAGTACTTC; cdr3_aa: CASSLVQGGARPEQYF
clone_size: -; v_call: TRBV10-3; j_call: TRBJ1-5; d_call: TRBD1; cdr3_nt: TGTGCCATCAGCGACAGCGACAGGGGCAATCAGCCCCAGCATTTT; cdr3_aa: CAISDSDRGNQPQHF
clone_size: -; v_call: TRBV19; j_call: TRBJ1-5; d_call: TRBD1; cdr3_nt: TGTGCCAGTAGTTCGGACAGGATTAATCAGCCCCAGCATTTT; cdr3_aa: CASSSDRINQPQHF
clone_size: -; v_call: TRBV2; j_call: TRBJ2-1; d_call: TRBD2; cdr3_nt: TGTGCCAGCAGCGGGCTAGCGGGGGACCACAATGAGCAGTTCTTC; cdr3_aa: CASSGLAGDHNEQFF
clone_size: -; v_call: TRBV14; j_call: TRBJ2-3; d_call: -; cdr3_nt: TGTGCCAGCAGCCAAGTAGCCCCAGATACGCAGTATTTT; cdr3_aa: CASSQVAPDTQYF
clone_size: -; v_call: TRBV5-5; j_call: TRBJ2-3; d_call: -; cdr3_nt: TGTGCCAGCAGCTTGCGGGAGAATCTCGCAGATACGCAGTATTTT; cdr3_aa: CASSLRENLADTQYF
clone_size: -; v_call: TRBV5-5; j_call: TRBJ2-7; d_call: -; cdr3_nt: TGTGCCAGCACCCATGGGGCCCCCCGACCTTTCAACGAGCAGTACTTC; cdr3_aa: CASTHGAPRPFNEQYF
clone_size: -; v_call: TRBV19; j_call: TRBJ1-1; d_call: -; cdr3_nt: TGTGCCAGTAGTACTCCCCTCCAGGGGTTTCAGAACACTGAAGCTTTCTTT; cdr3_aa: CASSTPLQGFQNTEAFF
clone_size: -; v_call: TRBV6-5; j_call: TRBJ2-1; d_call: TRBD2; cdr3_nt: TGTGCCAGCAGGACCGGACTAGCGGGGGATAATGAGCAGTTCTTC; cdr3_aa: CASRTGLAGDNEQFF
clone_size: -; v_call: TRBV5-6; j_call: TRBJ1-1; d_call: -; cdr3_nt: TGTGCCAGCAGCTTTGGTGGGGGGGTCTGGGACACTGAAGCTTTCTTT; cdr3_aa: CASSFGGGVWDTEAFF
clone_size: -; v_call: TRBV20-1; j_call: TRBJ2-7; d_call: TRBD1; cdr3_nt: TGCAGTGCTAATGAAGGCAGGGGGCTCTACGAGCAGTACTTC; cdr3_aa: CSANEGRGLYEQYF
clone_size: -; v_call: TRBV19; j_call: TRBJ1-4; d_call: TRBD1; cdr3_nt: TGTGCCAGTAGTATAACCCCACAGGGGGCGATCGAAAAACTGTTTTTT; cdr3_aa: CASSITPQGAIEKLFF
clone_size: -; v_call: TRBV4-3; j_call: TRBJ2-7; d_call: TRBD1; cdr3_nt: TGCGCCAGCAGCCAAGAGGCCCGCGGACAGGTCGGCTCCTACGAGCAGTACTTC; cdr3_aa: CASSQEARGQVGSYEQYF
clone_size: -; v_call: TRBV6-5; j_call: TRBJ1-5; d_call: -; cdr3_nt: TGTGCCAGCAAATCTCCAGGGGAAACCCAGCCCCAGCATTTT; cdr3_aa: CASKSPGETQPQHF
clone_size: -; v_call: TRBV19; j_call: TRBJ2-1; d_call: -; cdr3_nt: TGTGCCAGTAGTATTAAGCCACACAATGAGCAGTTCTTC; cdr3_aa: CASSIKPHNEQFF
clone_size: -; v_call: TRBV5-1; j_call: TRBJ1-1; d_call: TRBD1; cdr3_nt: TGCGCCAGCAGCGAACAGGGGGCAAACACTGAAGCTTTCTTT; cdr3_aa: CASSEQGANTEAFF
clone_size: -; v_call: TRBV11-3; j_call: TRBJ2-1; d_call: -; cdr3_nt: TGTGCCAGCAGCTTAAATCAGGGCAATGAGCAGTTCTTC; cdr3_aa: CASSLNQGNEQFF
clone_size: -; v_call: TRBV7-9; j_call: TRBJ2-7; d_call: -; cdr3_nt: TGTGCCAGCAGCCCCGGGGGGACAGGCACCCTCTACGAGCAGTACTTC; cdr3_aa: CASSPGGTGTLYEQYF
clone_size: -; v_call: TRBV5-1; j_call: TRBJ2-1; d_call: TRBD1; cdr3_nt: TGCGCCAGCAGCTTGGGGGACAGGAGCTCCTACAATGAGCAGTTCTTC; cdr3_aa: CASSLGDRSSYNEQFF
clone_size: -; v_call: TRBV9; j_call: TRBJ1-2; d_call: -; cdr3_nt: TGTGCCAGCCGGAGTAGCTATGGCTACACCTTC; cdr3_aa: CASRSSYGYTF
clone_size: -; v_call: TRBV28; j_call: TRBJ1-1; d_call: -; cdr3_nt: TGTGCCAGCAGTTTATCAGGGGCCGAAGCTTTCTTT; cdr3_aa: CASSLSGAEAFF
clone_size: -; v_call: TRBV9; j_call: TRBJ1-1; d_call: TRBD1; cdr3_nt: TGTGCCAGCAGCTCTCCCGGGACAGGGGGCAGGGGCACTGAAGCTTTCTTT; cdr3_aa: CASSSPGTGGRGTEAFF
clone_size: -; v_call: TRBV2; j_call: TRBJ1-2; d_call: TRBD1; cdr3_nt: TGTGCCAGCAGTCTTGACAGGGTTGGCTACACCTTC; cdr3_aa: CASSLDRVGYTF
clone_size: -; v_call: TRBV7-9; j_call: TRBJ2-5; d_call: TRBD2; cdr3_nt: TGTGCCAGCAGCGTGGGGACTAGCGGGAGTCAGACCCAGTACTTC; cdr3_aa: CASSVGTSGSQTQYF
clone_size: -; v_call: TRBV28; j_call: TRBJ1-2; d_call: -; cdr3_nt: TGTGCCAGCAGTTTAGAAGAGGATCTCTATGGCTACACCTTC; cdr3_aa: CASSLEEDLYGYTF
clone_size: once; v_call: TRBV4-3; j_call: TRBJ2-3; d_call: -; cdr3_nt: TGCGCCAGCAGCCAAGAGGGCTCTAACACAGATACGCAGTATTTT; cdr3_aa: CASSQEGSNTDTQYF
clone_size: once; v_call: TRBV19; j_call: TRBJ1-2; d_call: TRBD1; cdr3_nt: TGTGCCACATGGGGACAGGGGGCCACACTCCAATACTATGGCTACACCTTC; cdr3_aa: CATWGQGATLQYYGYTF
clone_size: -; v_call: TRBV6-4; j_call: TRBJ2-1; d_call: TRBD2; cdr3_nt: TGTGCCACCAGAATGGGGGGGGACAATGAGCAGTTCTTC; cdr3_aa: CATRMGGDNEQFF